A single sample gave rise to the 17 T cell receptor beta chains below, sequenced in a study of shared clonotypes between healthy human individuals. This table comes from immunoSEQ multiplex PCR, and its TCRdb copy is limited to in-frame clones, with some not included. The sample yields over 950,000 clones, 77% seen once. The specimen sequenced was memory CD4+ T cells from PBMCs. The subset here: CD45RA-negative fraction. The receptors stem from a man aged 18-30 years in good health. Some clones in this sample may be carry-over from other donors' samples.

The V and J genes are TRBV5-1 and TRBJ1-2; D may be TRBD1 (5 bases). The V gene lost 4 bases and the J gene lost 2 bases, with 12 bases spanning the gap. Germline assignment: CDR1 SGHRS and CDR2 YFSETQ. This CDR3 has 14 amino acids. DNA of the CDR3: TGCGCCAGCAGCGCCTCCGGGACGAACTATGGCTACACCTTC. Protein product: CASSASGTNYGYTF.

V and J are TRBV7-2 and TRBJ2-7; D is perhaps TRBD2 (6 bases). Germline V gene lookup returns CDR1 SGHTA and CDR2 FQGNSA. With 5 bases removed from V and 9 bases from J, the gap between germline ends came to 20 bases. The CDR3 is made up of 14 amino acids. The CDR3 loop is CASSTRGGGIGQYF. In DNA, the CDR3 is TGTGCCAGCAGCACGAGAGGTGGCGGGATCGGGCAGTACTTC.

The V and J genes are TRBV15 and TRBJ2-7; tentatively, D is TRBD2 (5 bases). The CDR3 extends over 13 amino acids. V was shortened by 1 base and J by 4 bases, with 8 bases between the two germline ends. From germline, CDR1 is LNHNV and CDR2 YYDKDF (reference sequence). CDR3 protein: CATSRGGSYEQYF. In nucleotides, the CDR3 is TGTGCCACCAGCAGAGGAGGGAGTTACGAGCAGTACTTC.

Here the CDR3 reads CASSPLGQGYEQYF. Written as DNA, the CDR3 is TGTGCCAGCAGCCCCCTCGGACAGGGCTACGAGCAGTACTTC. V and J are TRBV14 and TRBJ2-7; 8 positions match TRBD1. Losses at the gene ends were 4 bases for V and 3 bases for J; bases not matched to a gene: 5. Germline assignment: CDR1 SGHDN and CDR2 FVKESK. The CDR3 consists of 14 residues.

This CDR3 reads CASSQGRRTDTQYF. CDR3 DNA: TGTGCCAGCAGCCAGGGGCGGCGCACAGATACGCAGTATTTT. The chain links TRBV7-2 to TRBJ2-3; D perhaps matches TRBD1 (6 bases). This CDR3 is built from 14 residues. CDR1 is SGHTA and CDR2 is FQGNSA in the germline V gene. V was cut by 5 bases and J by 1 base, with 10 bases left in between. The variable domain in full, with the rest retrieved from reference TRBV7-2 and TRBJ2-3, is GAGVSQSPSNKVTEKGKDVELRCDPISGHTALYWYRQSLGQGLEFLIYFQGNSAPDKSGLPSDRFSAERTGGSVSTLTIQRTQQEDSAVYLCASSQGRRTDTQYFGPGTRLTVL.

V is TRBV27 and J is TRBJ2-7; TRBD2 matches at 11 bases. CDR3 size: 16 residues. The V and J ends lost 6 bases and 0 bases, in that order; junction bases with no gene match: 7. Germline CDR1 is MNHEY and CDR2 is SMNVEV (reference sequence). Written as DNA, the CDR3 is TGTGCCAGCAGGCCAGGGACTAGCGGTAGCTCCTACGAGCAGTACTTC. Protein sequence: CASRPGTSGSSYEQYF.

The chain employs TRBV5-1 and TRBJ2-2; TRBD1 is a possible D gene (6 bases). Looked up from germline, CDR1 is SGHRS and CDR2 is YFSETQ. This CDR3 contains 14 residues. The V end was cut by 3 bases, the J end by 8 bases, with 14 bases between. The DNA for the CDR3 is TGCGCCAGCAGCTCGGACAGAGAGGGAGGGGAGCTGTTTTTT. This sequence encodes CASSSDREGGELFF.

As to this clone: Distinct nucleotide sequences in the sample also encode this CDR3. DNA for the CDR3: TGTGCCAGCAGCTTATCGGGTGGGCGGGATACGCAGTATTTT. Amino acid sequence: CASSLSGGRDTQYF. V gene TRBV7-3 combines with J gene TRBJ2-3; D unclear. The V end was cut by 2 bases, the J end by 6 bases, with 12 bases between. The V gene's germline CDR1 is SGHTA and CDR2 FQGTGA. The CDR3 extends over 14 amino acids.

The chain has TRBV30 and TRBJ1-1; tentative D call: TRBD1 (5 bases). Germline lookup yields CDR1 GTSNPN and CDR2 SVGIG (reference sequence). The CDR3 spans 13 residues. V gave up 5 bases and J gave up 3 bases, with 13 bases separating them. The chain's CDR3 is CAWSYDRDTEAFF. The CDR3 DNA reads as TGTGCCTGGTCATACGACAGAGACACTGAAGCTTTCTTT.

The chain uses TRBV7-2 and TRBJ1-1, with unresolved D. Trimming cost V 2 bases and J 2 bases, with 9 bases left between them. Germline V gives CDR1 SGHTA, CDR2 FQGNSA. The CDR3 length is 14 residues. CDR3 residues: CASSLYWGNTEAFF. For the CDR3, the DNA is TGTGCCAGCAGCTTATATTGGGGAAACACTGAAGCTTTCTTT.

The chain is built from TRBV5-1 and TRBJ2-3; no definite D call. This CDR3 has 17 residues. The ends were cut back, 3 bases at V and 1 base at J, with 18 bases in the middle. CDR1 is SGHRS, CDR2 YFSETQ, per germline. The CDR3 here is CASSSPLEGFGTDTQYF. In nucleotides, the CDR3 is TGCGCCAGCAGCTCCCCGCTAGAAGGGTTCGGCACAGATACGCAGTATTTT.

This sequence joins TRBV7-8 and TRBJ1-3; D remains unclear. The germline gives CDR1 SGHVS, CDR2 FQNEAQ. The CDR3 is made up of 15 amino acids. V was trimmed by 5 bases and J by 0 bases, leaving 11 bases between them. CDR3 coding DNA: TGTGCCAGCAGCGTAGAGCGAAGCTCTGGAAACACCATATATTTT. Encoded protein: CASSVERSSGNTIYF.

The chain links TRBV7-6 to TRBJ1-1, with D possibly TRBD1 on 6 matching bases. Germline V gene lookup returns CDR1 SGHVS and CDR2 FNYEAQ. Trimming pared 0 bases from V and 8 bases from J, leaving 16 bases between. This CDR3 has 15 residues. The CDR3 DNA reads TGTGCCAGCAGCTTAGCCCCGCGGGGGCCAGGAGAAGCTTTCTTT. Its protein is CASSLAPRGPGEAFF. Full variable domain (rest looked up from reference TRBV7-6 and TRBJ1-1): GAGVSQSPRYKVTKRGQDVALRCDPISGHVSLYWYRQALGQGPEFLTYFNYEAQQDKSGLPNDRFSAERPEGSISTLTIQRTEQRDSAMYRCASSLAPRGPGEAFFGQGTRLTVV.

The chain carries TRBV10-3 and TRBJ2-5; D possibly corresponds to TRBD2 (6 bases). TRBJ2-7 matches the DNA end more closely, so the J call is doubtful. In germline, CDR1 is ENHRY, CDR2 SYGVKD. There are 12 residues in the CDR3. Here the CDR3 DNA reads TGTGCCATCAGCAGGGACTCTTACGAGCAGTACTTC. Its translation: CAISRDSYEQYF.

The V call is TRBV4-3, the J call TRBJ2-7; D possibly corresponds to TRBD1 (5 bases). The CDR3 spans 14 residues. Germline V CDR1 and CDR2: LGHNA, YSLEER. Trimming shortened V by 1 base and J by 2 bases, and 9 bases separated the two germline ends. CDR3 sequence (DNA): TGCGCCAGCAGCCAAGGGGTAGGGGCCTACGAGCAGTACTTC. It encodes CASSQGVGAYEQYF.

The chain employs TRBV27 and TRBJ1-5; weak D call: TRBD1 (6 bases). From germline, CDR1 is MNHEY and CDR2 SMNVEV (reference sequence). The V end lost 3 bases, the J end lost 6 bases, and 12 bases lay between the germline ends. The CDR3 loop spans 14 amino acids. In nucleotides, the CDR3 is TGTGCCAGCAGTTTTCGGGGGGCGGGTCAGCCCCAGCATTTT. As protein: CASSFRGAGQPQHF.

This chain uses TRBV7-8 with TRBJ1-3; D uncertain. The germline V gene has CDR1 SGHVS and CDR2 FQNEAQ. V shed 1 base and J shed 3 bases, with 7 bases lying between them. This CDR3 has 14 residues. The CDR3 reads CASSLEGGGNTIYF. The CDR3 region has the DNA TGTGCCAGCAGCTTAGAAGGTGGTGGAAACACCATATATTTT. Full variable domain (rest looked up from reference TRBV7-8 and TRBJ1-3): GAGVSQSPRYKVAKRGQDVALRCDPISGHVSLFWYQQALGQGPEFLTYFQNEAQLDKSGLPSDRFFAERPEGSVSTLKIQRTQQEDSAVYLCASSLEGGGNTIYFGEGSWLTVV.